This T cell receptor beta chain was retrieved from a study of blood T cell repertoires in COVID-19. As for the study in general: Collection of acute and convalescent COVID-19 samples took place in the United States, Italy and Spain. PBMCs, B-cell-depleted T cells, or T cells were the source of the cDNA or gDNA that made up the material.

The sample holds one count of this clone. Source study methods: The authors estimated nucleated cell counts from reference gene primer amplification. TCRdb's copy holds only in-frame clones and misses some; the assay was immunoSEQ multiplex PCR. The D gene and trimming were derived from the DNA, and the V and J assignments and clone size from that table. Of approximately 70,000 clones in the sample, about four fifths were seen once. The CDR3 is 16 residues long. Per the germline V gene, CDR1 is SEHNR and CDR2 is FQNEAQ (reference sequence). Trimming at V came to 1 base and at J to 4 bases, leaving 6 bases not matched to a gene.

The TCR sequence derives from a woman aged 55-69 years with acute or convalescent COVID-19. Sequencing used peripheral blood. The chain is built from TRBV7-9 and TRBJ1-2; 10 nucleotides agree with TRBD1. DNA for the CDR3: TGTGCCAGCAGCTTAGAGAGACAGGGGGCTCCCTATGGCTACACCTTC. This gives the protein CASSLERQGAPYGYTF.